These T cell receptor beta chains were read from a single sample in a study of post-analysis software for immune sequencing data. One entry per CDR3 protein, called by TCRdb with MiXCR from the PCR reads. The table records over 700,000 distinct CDR3 sequences, roughly 27% of them present only once. The specimen sequenced was blood. All receptors derive from a girl aged 10 to 17 with multiple sclerosis. Each CDR3 is given with its conserved first and last residue. D genes are given only for firm matches. A clone size is listed for some rows: how often the clone was seen (once, few, many), or a class if it is expanded.

length,size,D,J,V,CDR3,DNA
13,.,.,TRBJ1-2,TRBV28,CASLRSDPYGYTF,TGTGCCAGTCTACGCTCAGATCCCTATGGCTACACCTTC
14,.,TRBD1,TRBJ1-2,TRBV6-2/TRBV6-3,CASSRRDRGLGYTF,TGTGCCAGCAGTCGCCGGGACAGGGGGCTTGGCTACACCTTC
15,.,.,TRBJ2-3,TRBV20-1,CSARFGGAPTDTQYF,TGCAGTGCTAGGTTCGGCGGGGCCCCCACAGATACGCAGTATTTT
16,few,TRBD1,TRBJ2-3,TRBV7-9,CASSLLRDRGQDTQYF,TGTGCCAGCAGCTTATTACGGGACAGGGGGCAAGATACGCAGTATTTT
15,many,.,TRBJ2-3,TRBV7-2,CASSLEVHSTDTQYF,TGTGCCAGCAGCTTAGAGGTTCATAGCACAGATACGCAGTATTTT
14,many,.,TRBJ1-2,TRBV10-3,CASAGTETTYGYTF,TGTGCCTCTGCCGGGACGGAGACTACATATGGCTACACCTTC
13,.,.,TRBJ1-1,TRBV20-1,CSWRGGLNTEAFF,TGCAGTTGGAGGGGAGGGTTGAACACTGAAGCTTTCTTT
10,.,.,TRBJ1-2,TRBV20-1,CSARGDSYTF,TGCAGTGCTAGAGGAGACAGCTACACCTTC
12,few,.,TRBJ2-5,TRBV4-3,CASSQGVGLQYF,TGCGCCAGCAGCCAAGGGGTTGGTCTCCAGTACTTC
16,.,TRBD2,TRBJ2-1,TRBV20-1,CSARGIRLAGGNEQFF,TGCAGTGCTAGAGGCATTAGACTAGCGGGGGGTAATGAGCAGTTCTTC
13,few,.,TRBJ1-2,TRBV11-2,CASSLGETYGYTF,TGTGCCAGCAGCTTAGGGGAAACCTATGGCTACACCTTC
13,few,.,TRBJ2-5,TRBV9,CASSWNGVGEQYF,TGTGCCAGCAGCTGGAATGGGGTTGGGGAGCAGTACTTC
15,few,.,TRBJ2-5,TRBV25-1,CASSESLSGQETQYF,TGTGCCAGCAGTGAATCTCTCAGCGGGCAAGAGACCCAGTACTTC
19,.,.,TRBJ2-6,TRBV7-6,CASSLVLALGNSGANVLTF,TGTGCCAGCAGCTTAGTGCTCGCCTTGGGGAACTCTGGGGCCAACGTCCTGACTTTC
17,.,.,TRBJ2-3,TRBV20-1,CSARDPSVQKLTDTQYF,TGCAGTGCTAGAGATCCTAGTGTCCAAAAGCTCACAGATACGCAGTATTTT
15,few,.,TRBJ1-2,TRBV24-1,CATSDPRAGGYGYTF,TGTGCCACCAGTGACCCCAGGGCCGGAGGCTATGGCTACACCTTC
14,few,.,TRBJ2-1,TRBV9,CASSVSVSYNEQFF,TGTGCCAGCAGCGTAAGCGTGTCCTACAATGAGCAGTTCTTC
12,few,.,TRBJ2-4,TRBV6-1,CASLQGLGRQYF,TGTGCCAGTCTACAGGGATTAGGGCGTCAGTACTTC
15,many,TRBD2,TRBJ2-7,TRBV3-1,CASSPLAGGLYEQYF,TGTGCCAGCAGCCCCTTAGCGGGAGGTCTCTACGAGCAGTACTTC
14,.,.,TRBJ2-3,TRBV12-3/TRBV12-4,CASSLYRVTDTQYF,TGTGCCAGCAGTTTATACAGGGTGACAGATACGCAGTATTTT
16,.,.,TRBJ2-3,TRBV4-3,CASSQGAVVPTDTQYF,TGCGCCAGCAGCCAAGGGGCGGTCGTCCCCACAGATACGCAGTATTTT
15,many,.,TRBJ1-5,TRBV25-1,CASSGPGKSNQPQHF,TGTGCCAGCAGTGGCCCGGGGAAGAGCAATCAGCCCCAGCATTTT
17,.,TRBD2,TRBJ2-1,TRBV6-5,CASSSIGGAGGLNEQFF,TGTGCCAGCAGTTCCATCGGCGGAGCGGGAGGGCTCAATGAGCAGTTCTTC
15,.,TRBD2,TRBJ2-3,TRBV20-1,CSASWTSGAGDTQYF,TGCAGTGCTAGCTGGACTAGCGGGGCTGGAGATACGCAGTATTTT
13,few,.,TRBJ1-4,TRBV20-1,CSAGAGKNEKLFF,TGCAGTGCCGGGGCTGGCAAAAATGAAAAACTGTTTTTT
13,few,.,TRBJ1-1,TRBV3-1,CASMGPMNTEAFF,TGTGCCAGCATGGGGCCCATGAACACTGAAGCTTTCTTT
14,.,TRBD1,TRBJ1-1,TRBV5-1,CASSLRDRAREAFF,TGCGCCAGCAGCCTCCGGGACAGGGCTCGGGAAGCTTTCTTT
17,.,TRBD2,TRBJ2-1,TRBV4-1,CASSPVPTGGPENEQFF,TGCGCCAGCAGCCCCGTCCCGACGGGGGGGCCGGAGAATGAGCAGTTCTTC
15,few,.,TRBJ1-6,TRBV20-1,CSARDPRERVSPLHF,TGCAGTGCTAGAGATCCCAGGGAGAGAGTTTCACCCCTCCACTTT
14,.,TRBD1,TRBJ2-1,TRBV20-1,CSADGQGSYNEQFF,TGCAGTGCTGATGGACAGGGTTCCTACAATGAGCAGTTCTTC
15,.,.,TRBJ1-5,TRBV20-1,CSATIGSLGVQPQHF,TGCAGTGCCACCATAGGCTCCCTAGGGGTTCAGCCCCAGCATTTT
15,.,.,TRBJ2-1,TRBV20-1,CSAKFRHLSYNEQFF,TGCAGTGCTAAGTTTCGGCACCTCTCCTACAATGAGCAGTTCTTC
13,.,.,TRBJ2-1,TRBV12-3/TRBV12-4,CASSGLGPGEQFF,TGTGCCAGCAGTGGCCTCGGGCCTGGTGAGCAGTTCTTC
14,.,.,TRBJ2-1,TRBV4-1,CASSQAVANNEQFF,TGCGCCAGCAGCCAAGCAGTGGCCAACAATGAGCAGTTCTTC
17,.,.,TRBJ2-1,TRBV24-1,CATSDSARDSHYNEQFF,TGTGCCACCAGTGATTCGGCCCGGGACTCCCACTACAATGAGCAGTTCTTC
15,.,.,TRBJ2-4,TRBV6-1,CASRGRTAAKNIQYF,TGTGCCAGCAGGGGGAGGACCGCTGCCAAAAACATTCAGTACTTC
18,few,.,TRBJ1-2,TRBV2,CASSEAAQGRPSNYGYTF,TGTGCCAGCAGTGAAGCGGCTCAGGGGCGCCCATCTAACTATGGCTACACCTTC
15,.,TRBD1,TRBJ2-5,TRBV20-1,CSAPTGQGVLETQYF,TGCAGTGCTCCCACGGGACAGGGGGTTTTGGAGACCCAGTACTTC
18,.,TRBD2,TRBJ2-7,TRBV5-1,CASSLGLAGANRVYEQYF,TGCGCCAGCAGCTTGGGACTAGCGGGAGCAAACCGGGTGTACGAGCAGTACTTC
15,.,TRBD1,TRBJ2-1,TRBV11-2,CASSRDRGRVHEQFF,TGTGCCAGCAGCCGGGACAGGGGTCGTGTGCATGAGCAGTTCTTC
14,few,.,TRBJ1-1,TRBV7-2,CASSLERSGTEAFF,TGTGCCAGCAGCTTAGAGAGAAGTGGCACTGAAGCTTTCTTT
15,.,TRBD1,TRBJ1-2,TRBV28,CASSSYTGGSYDYTF,TGTGCCAGCAGTTCCTATACAGGGGGCTCCTATGACTACACCTTC
15,.,.,TRBJ2-5,TRBV3-1,CASSRSTWGAQGQYF,TGTGCCAGCAGCCGTTCCACCTGGGGGGCTCAGGGCCAGTACTTC
11,.,.,TRBJ2-7,TRBV28,CASREDYEQYF,TGTGCCAGCAGGGAAGACTACGAGCAGTACTTC
17,.,TRBD1,TRBJ1-5,TRBV28,CASVGLQGNNLDQPQHF,TGTGCCAGCGTCGGACTACAGGGGAATAATTTGGATCAGCCCCAGCATTTT
16,.,TRBD2,TRBJ2-7,TRBV5-5,CASSFSLAGFPYEQYF,TGTGCCAGCAGCTTCTCCTTAGCGGGATTCCCCTACGAGCAGTACTTC
16,.,TRBD1,TRBJ2-7,TRBV24-1,CATSDTGQGAYNEQYF,TGTGCCACCAGTGATACCGGACAGGGTGCCTACAATGAGCAGTACTTC
14,.,.,TRBJ2-5,TRBV5-6,CASSRGGAEETQYF,TGTGCCAGCAGCCGAGGGGGGGCGGAAGAGACCCAGTACTTC
17,.,.,TRBJ1-3,TRBV12-3/TRBV12-4,CASSLRGVSISGNTIYF,TGTGCCAGCAGTTTACGGGGGGTCTCAATCTCTGGAAACACCATATATTTT
16,few,.,TRBJ2-5,TRBV25-1,CASSGIRGGLEETQYF,TGTGCCAGCAGTGGGATAAGGGGCGGCCTCGAAGAGACCCAGTACTTC
15,.,.,TRBJ2-3,TRBV7-9,CASSRLTAPTDTQYF,TGTGCCAGCAGTCGACTAACGGCGCCCACAGATACGCAGTATTTT
12,.,TRBD2,TRBJ2-4,TRBV30,CASSASGNIQYF,TGTGCCTCTTCGGCTAGCGGTAACATTCAGTACTTC
17,.,TRBD2,TRBJ2-1,TRBV7-2,CASSLGPAGSSYNEQFF,TGTGCCAGCAGCTTAGGCCCAGCGGGAAGCTCCTACAATGAGCAGTTCTTC